One TCR beta chain is described in this entry. The assay was immunoSEQ multiplex PCR, and TCRdb's table has in-frame clones only and misses some. Altogether 50,000 to 75,000 clones are present, about 73% being singletons, with the ten largest covering less than 20%. This sample was taken from a study of blood T cell repertoires in COVID-19. For the study at large: From the United States, Italy and Spain came samples of acute and convalescent COVID-19. PBMCs, B-cell-depleted T cells, or T cells provided the cDNA or gDNA that made up the material.

The receptor was derived from a woman between 45 and 65 years old with active or convalescent COVID-19. Sequenced: peripheral blood.

In DNA, the CDR3 is TGTGCCAGCAGTTACGTAAGCAGCAATCAGCCCCAGCATTTT. This encodes CASSYVSSNQPQHF. The J gene is TRBJ1-5, the V gene TRBV6-6, with D hard to call. The V and J ends lost 2 bases and 1 base respectively, with 6 bases between them. CDR3 length: 14 amino acids. CDR1 and CDR2 (germline): MNHNY, SVGAGI (reference sequence).